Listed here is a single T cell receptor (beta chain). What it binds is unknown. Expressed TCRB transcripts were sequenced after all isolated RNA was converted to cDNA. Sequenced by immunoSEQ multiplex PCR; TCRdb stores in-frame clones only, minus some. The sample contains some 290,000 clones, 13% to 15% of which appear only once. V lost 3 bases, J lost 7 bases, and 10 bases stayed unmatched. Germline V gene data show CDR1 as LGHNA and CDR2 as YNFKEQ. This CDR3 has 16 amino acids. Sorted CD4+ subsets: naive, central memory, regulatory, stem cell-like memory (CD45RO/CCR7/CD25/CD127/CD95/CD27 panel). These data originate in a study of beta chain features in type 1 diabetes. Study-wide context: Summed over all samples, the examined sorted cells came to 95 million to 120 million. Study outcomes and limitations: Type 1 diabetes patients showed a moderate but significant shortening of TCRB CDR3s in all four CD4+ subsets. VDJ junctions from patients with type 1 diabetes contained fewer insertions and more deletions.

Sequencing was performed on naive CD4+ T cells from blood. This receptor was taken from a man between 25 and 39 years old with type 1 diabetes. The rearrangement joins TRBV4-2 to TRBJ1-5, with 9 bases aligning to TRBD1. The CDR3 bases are TGTGCCAGCAGCCAGCTAGGGACAGGGAACGGGCAGCCCCAGCATTTT. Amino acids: CASSQLGTGNGQPQHF.